The 11 T cell receptor beta chains listed next were all sequenced from one sample in a study of Ad26.COV2.S vaccination and SARS-CoV-2 variants. Here immunoSEQ multiplex PCR was the method, and the copy in TCRdb shows in-frame clones only, minus some. This repertoire shows 380,000 or so clones, roughly nine tenths found once; its top ten account for around 6.1%. Treatment in this sample: around 19 received Ad26.COV2.S at low or high dose, single or two shots; about 5 received placebo; per-sample allocation not given. Collection of the samples took place on day 63 after the first injection of vaccine or placebo. The source was peripheral blood, collected in a trial of Ad26.COV2.S vaccine versus placebo. Source of these receptors: a person between 18 and 65 years old who received the Ad26.COV2.S COVID-19 vaccine or a placebo.

The chain has TRBV30 and TRBJ1-1; D is uncertain. The CDR3 runs to 11 residues. Trimming took off 4 bases at V and 6 bases at J, with 9 bases between the two ends. Per germline, CDR1 GTSNPN and CDR2 SVGIG (reference sequence). CDR3 loop: CAWIRLPEAFF. The CDR3 DNA sequence: TGTGCCTGGATCAGGCTGCCTGAAGCTTTCTTT.

This clone has just a few counts. The chain is built from TRBV29-1 and TRBJ1-3, with a possible D match to TRBD1 (5 bases). The V end lost 3 bases, the J end lost 0 bases, and 9 bases lay between the germline ends. Germline values: CDR1 SQVTM, CDR2 ANQGSEA. CDR3 length: 14 residues. The CDR3 sequence: CSVDMRGSGNTIYF. CDR3 bases: TGCAGCGTTGATATGAGGGGCTCTGGAAACACCATATATTTT.

This chain connects TRBV7-3 to TRBJ1-3; D not resolved. Trimming took off 5 bases at V and 2 bases at J, with 10 bases between the two ends. From germline, CDR1 is SGHTA and CDR2 FQGTGA. The CDR3 spans 14 residues. As DNA, the CDR3 is TGTGCCAGCAGCCCAGGCCTGCCTGGAAACACCATATATTTT. Its protein is CASSPGLPGNTIYF.

The rearrangement links TRBV5-1 to TRBJ2-2; D ambiguous. The CDR3 is 13 residues long. Deletions cut 0 bases from V and 3 bases from J, with 3 bases between. Germline CDR1 reads SGHRS; CDR2 reads YFSETQ. CDR3 region: CASSLDYTGELFF. The CDR3 DNA reads TGCGCCAGCAGCTTGGACTACACCGGGGAGCTGTTTTTT.

This clone has just a few counts. This rearrangement joins TRBV9 to TRBJ2-2; 10 bases line up with TRBD1. Per germline, CDR1 SGDLS and CDR2 YYNGEE. After removal of 0 bases from V and 6 bases from J, the junction contained 2 bases not matched to a gene. This CDR3 spans 15 amino acids. The CDR3 coding sequence is TGTGCCAGCAGCGTAGCCGACAGGGGGCCCGGGGAGCTGTTTTTT. It specifies CASSVADRGPGELFF.

This clone appeared a single time. This sequence joins TRBV7-7 and TRBJ1-5, with no clear D. Trimming removed 9 bases at V and 2 bases at J, with 8 bases between. Germline V gene data show CDR1 as SSHAT and CDR2 as FNYEAQ (reference sequence). The CDR3 totals 12 residues. The CDR3 protein is CARHGGNQPQHF. The CDR3 region has the DNA TGTGCCAGACATGGGGGCAATCAGCCCCAGCATTTT. Full variable domain (missing parts from reference TRBV7-7 and TRBJ1-5): GAGVSQSPRYKVTKRGQDVTLRCDPISSHATLYWYQQALGQGPEFLTYFNYEAQPDKSGLPSDRFSAERPEGSISTLTIQRTEQRDSAMYRCARHGGNQPQHFGDGTRLSIL.

The chain employs TRBV11-1 and TRBJ1-6; weak D call: TRBD1 (6 bases). The CDR3 length is 13 residues. Trimming removed 5 bases from V and 10 bases from J, with 12 bases in between. Germline V gene lookup returns CDR1 SGHAT and CDR2 FQDESV (reference sequence). CDR3 DNA: TGTGCCAGCAGCACGCACAGGGACTCACCCCTCCACTTT. It translates to CASSTHRDSPLHF.

This clone appeared once. J is TRBJ2-7 and V is TRBV6-5; D perhaps matches TRBD2 (6 bases). Looked up from germline, CDR1 is MNHEY and CDR2 is SVGAGI. CDR3 length: 15 amino acids. The germline V and J ends were trimmed by 7 bases and 2 bases, with 18 bases remaining between them. The CDR3 sequence is CASTKGRTTTYEQYF. Written as DNA, the CDR3 is TGTGCCAGCACCAAAGGTAGGACTACTACCTACGAGCAGTACTTC.

This clone has just one count. The genes are TRBV19 and TRBJ2-2, with TRBD2 as a possible D gene (6 bases). Looked up from germline, CDR1 is LNHDA and CDR2 is SQIVND (reference sequence). V lost 10 bases to trimming and J lost 2 bases, with 17 bases between them. The CDR3 is made up of 15 amino acids. This chain's CDR3 is CATNSGGTNTGELFF. As DNA, the CDR3 is TGTGCCACTAACTCCGGAGGGACCAACACCGGGGAGCTGTTTTTT.

V gene TRBV27 combines with J gene TRBJ2-7; no firm D call. V was clipped by 7 bases and J by 3 bases, with 13 bases between them. The germline CDR1 and CDR2 sequences are MNHEY and SMNVEV (reference sequence). CDR3 length equals 13 residues. CDR3 nucleotides: TGTGCCAGCACCGCCTCCTTAGGCTACGAGCAGTACTTC. Protein: CASTASLGYEQYF.

This clone was counted only a few times. The gene calls are TRBV7-3 and TRBJ2-7, with TRBD2 matching over 7 bases. Per the germline V gene, CDR1 is SGHTA and CDR2 is FQGTGA. V lost 1 base and J lost 6; bases outside the gene matches: 6. The CDR3 covers 14 residues. CDR3: CASSLSRWGGEQYF. CDR3 nucleotides: TGTGCCAGCAGCTTAAGTAGATGGGGGGGCGAGCAGTACTTC. Filled out from reference TRBV7-3 and TRBJ2-7, the complete variable domain reads GAGVSQTPSNKVTEKGKYVELRCDPISGHTALYWYRQSLGQGPEFLIYFQGTGAADDSGLPNDRFFAVRPEGSVSTLKIQRTERGDSAVYLCASSLSRWGGEQYFGPGTRLTVT.